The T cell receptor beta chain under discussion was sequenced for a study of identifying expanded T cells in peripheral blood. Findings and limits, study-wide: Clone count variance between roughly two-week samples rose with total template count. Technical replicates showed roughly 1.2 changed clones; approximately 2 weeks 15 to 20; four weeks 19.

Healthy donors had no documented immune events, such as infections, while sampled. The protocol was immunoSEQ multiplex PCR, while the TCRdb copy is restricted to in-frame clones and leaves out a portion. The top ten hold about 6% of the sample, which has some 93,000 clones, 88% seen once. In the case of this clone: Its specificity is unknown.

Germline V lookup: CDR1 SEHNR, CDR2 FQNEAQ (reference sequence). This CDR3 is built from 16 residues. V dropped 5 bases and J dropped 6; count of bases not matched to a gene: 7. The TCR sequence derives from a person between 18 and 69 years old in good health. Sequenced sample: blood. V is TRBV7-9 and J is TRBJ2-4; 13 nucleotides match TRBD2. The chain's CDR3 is CASSPGLAGVLNIQYF. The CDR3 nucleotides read TGTGCCAGCAGCCCAGGACTAGCGGGAGTCCTAAACATTCAGTACTTC.